This T cell receptor beta chain emerged from a study of blood T cells in healthy people across ages. Findings and limits, study-wide: Age advanced and TCR beta diversity per million T cells fell, roughly linearly. Unsorted PBMCs ruled out conclusive naive versus antigen-experienced comparison. Diversity figures based on one million T cells were deemed too low.

The V gene's germline CDR1 is SGHNT and CDR2 YYREEE (reference sequence). CDR3 length: 15 residues. Trimming cost V 0 bases and J 2 bases; bases outside gene matches: 2. Regarding this clonotype: The antigen is not known.

For the second PCR, which ran for about 6 to 11 cycles, a sample-barcoded 5' primer and a J-beta primer mix were used. Per-sample output comprised a minimum of 2.5 million paired-end reads containing CDR3. TCRdb fed the 5' RACE reads into MiXCR, producing one record per CDR3 protein. The sample has hundreds of thousands of distinct CDR3 sequences, 58% seen once. Sequenced sample: blood. This receptor was taken from a man younger than 40 in good health. The V gene is TRBV5-4, the J gene TRBJ2-1, with TRBD2 matching 7 bases. CDR3 bases: TGTGCCAGCAGCTTGGAAGCGGGGACCTACAATGAGCAGTTCTTC. Protein: CASSLEAGTYNEQFF.